The source of this T cell receptor (beta chain) is a study of OX40 agonist ivuxolimab in advanced cancers. Study context: Given to patients was ivuxolimab, an agonistic anti-OX40 (CD134) antibody. Dose-escalation patients were diagnosed with hepatocellular carcinoma, melanoma, renal cell cancer or head and neck cancer. Checkpoint inhibitors had been given previously to approximately 40% of patients.

TCRdb's copy holds only in-frame clones and misses some; the assay was immunoSEQ multiplex PCR. This table holds around 92,000 clones, 85% to 95% found once. The timepoints at which blood was sampled were baseline, cycle 4 day 1, and cycle 7 day 1. The V segment lost 3 bases and the J segment 2 bases; nucleotides outside the gene matches: 6. The CDR3 consists of 16 residues. Germline CDR1 is SGHAT and CDR2 is FQNNGV. Specimen: CD4+ or CD8+ T cells sorted from blood, collected in a trial of the OX40 agonist ivuxolimab. The TCR comes from an adult with an advanced solid tumor such as melanoma, head and neck, liver or kidney cancer. The chain couples TRBV11-2 to TRBJ1-2; 10 nucleotides align to TRBD1. The CDR3 DNA is TGTGCCAGCAGCTTCGCGACAGGGGGCTGGAACTATGGCTACACCTTC. It encodes CASSFATGGWNYGYTF.